The 29 T cell receptor beta chains presented below share a single source sample, sequenced in a study of T cells after yellow fever vaccination. TCRdb reprocessed the 5' RACE reads via MiXCR and lists one record per CDR3 protein. The table lists about 170,000 distinct CDR3 sequences, about 10% of them singletons, with roughly a third in the top ten. Specimen: CD8+ T cells sorted from PBMCs, collected 15 days after the yellow fever booster vaccination. These receptors all stem from a man in his late teens or twenties who received the YFV17D yellow fever vaccine.

This chain connects TRBV19 to TRBJ1-5; D remains ambiguous. Between the trimmed V and J ends, which lost 7 bases and 4 bases, there was a span of 8 bases. The CDR3 sequence is 12 residues long. Germline CDR1 and CDR2: LNHDA and SQIVND (reference sequence). The CDR3 reads CASKVGNQPQHF. The CDR3, as DNA: TGTGCCAGTAAAGTAGGTAATCAGCCCCAGCATTTT.

This clonotype came up many times. The chain has TRBV13 and TRBJ1-1, with D unclear. V lost 1 base and J 1 base, leaving 1 base between the germline ends. This CDR3 has 12 amino acids. Looked up from germline, CDR1 is PRHDT and CDR2 is FYEKMQ (reference sequence). The CDR3 spells CASSLENTEAFF. CDR3 DNA: TGTGCCAGCAGCTTAGAGAACACTGAAGCTTTCTTT.

This clonotype was seen a few times. The chain carries TRBV7-9 and TRBJ1-2; 10 bases are shared with TRBD1. Germline CDR1 and CDR2: SEHNR and FQNEAQ (reference sequence). The trim removed 3 bases at V and 8 bases at J, leaving 6 bases unmatched. The CDR3 is 14 amino acids. The CDR3 spells CASSFGTGAGGYTF. The CDR3 nucleotides are TGTGCCAGCAGCTTCGGGACAGGGGCGGGAGGCTACACCTTC.

This clonotype was seen a few times. V is TRBV29-1 and J is TRBJ2-3; the D gene is possibly TRBD2 (6 bases). The V gene's germline CDR1 is SQVTM and CDR2 ANQGSEA. Trimming removed 0 bases from V and 4 bases from J, with 17 bases in between. The length of the CDR3 is 16 residues. This CDR3 reads CSVEDWETVAADTQYF. CDR3 DNA sequence: TGCAGCGTTGAAGATTGGGAAACTGTAGCGGCAGATACGCAGTATTTT.

This clonotype appeared a few times. J is TRBJ1-2 and V is TRBV5-6; TRBD1 aligns across 9 bases. The CDR3 runs to 15 residues. Per germline, CDR1 SGHDT and CDR2 YYEEEE. J lost 8 bases, V lost 2 bases, and 10 bases had no gene match. The CDR3 reads CASSFGTGNNEGYTF. The CDR3 DNA reads TGTGCCAGCAGCTTCGGGACAGGGAATAATGAAGGCTACACCTTC.

The V gene is TRBV6-2 or TRBV6-3, the J gene TRBJ2-3; D is unclear. This CDR3 contains 12 residues. The V and J ends lost 8 bases and 2 bases respectively, with 8 bases between them. The germline gives CDR1 MNHEY, CDR2 SVGEGT. The CDR3, as DNA: TGTGCCAGCCTCGCTCCCACAGATACGCAGTATTTT. Translating gives CASLAPTDTQYF.

The sample holds a few counts of this clonotype. This chain connects TRBV12-3 or TRBV12-4 to TRBJ2-2; 7 bases align to TRBD2. CDR3 length: 15 amino acids. Trimming took 7 bases from V and 2 from J; bases not matched to a gene: 7. This CDR3 reads CASTPGTTNTGELFF. CDR3 DNA: TGTGCCAGCACTCCAGGGACTACTAACACCGGGGAGCTGTTTTTT.

This clonotype was counted a few times. The chain joins TRBV6-2 or TRBV6-3 to TRBJ1-1; D gene ambiguous. The CDR3 spans 16 residues. V lost 0 bases to trimming and J lost 1 base, with 12 bases between them. CDR1 and CDR2 (germline): MNHEY, SVGEGT. The CDR3 spells CASSYSRAMGNTEAFF. The CDR3 coding sequence is TGTGCCAGCAGTTACTCGAGGGCCATGGGGAACACTGAAGCTTTCTTT.

A few counts support this clonotype. The chain combines TRBV2 with TRBJ2-3; a weak D match, TRBD2 (5 bases). V lost 9 bases and J lost 2, with 18 bases in between. The CDR3 consists of 15 residues. Germline-derived CDR1 and CDR2 are SNHLY and FYNNEI. The DNA for the CDR3 is TGTGCCAGAGAAACTGAAGCGGAGACCACAGATACGCAGTATTTT. Protein product: CARETEAETTDTQYF.

This clonotype appeared a few times. The gene calls are TRBV7-9 and TRBJ2-1; 9 bases agree with TRBD2. The CDR3 runs 16 residues. The ends lost 1 base at V and 8 bases at J; junction bases unmatched: 9. CDR1 and CDR2 (germline): SEHNR, FQNEAQ (reference sequence). CDR3 region: CASSLVSSGGFDEQFF. The CDR3, as DNA: TGTGCCAGCAGCTTAGTTTCCAGCGGGGGGTTTGATGAGCAGTTCTTC.

This chain uses TRBV11-2 with TRBJ2-2; 7 bases are shared with TRBD2. CDR3 length equals 14 residues. Germline values: CDR1 SGHAT, CDR2 FQNNGV. V gave up 4 bases and J gave up 6 bases; unmatched junction bases: 5. CDR3: CASSSQRDAGELFF. CDR3 bases: TGTGCCAGCAGCTCCCAGCGGGACGCCGGGGAGCTGTTTTTT.

In its sample, this clonotype was seen many times. The CDR3 here is CASSLTIPYNEQFF. The DNA of the CDR3 is TGTGCCAGCAGTTTGACTATACCCTACAATGAGCAGTTCTTC. The gene calls are TRBV12-3 or TRBV12-4 and TRBJ2-1; perhaps TRBD2 as D (5 bases). The CDR3 loop spans 14 amino acids. Between the trimmed V and J ends, which lost 3 bases and 2 bases, there was a span of 8 bases.

V gene TRBV2 combines with J gene TRBJ2-2; no definite D call. CDR3 length equals 14 residues. The V and J ends lost 7 bases and 5 bases respectively, with 14 bases between them. Germline CDR1 reads SNHLY; CDR2 reads FYNNEI. In DNA, the CDR3 is TGTGCCAGCATACAGAGGTTAAAGACCGGGGAGCTGTTTTTT. This gives the protein CASIQRLKTGELFF. The full variable domain, with the rest looked up from reference TRBV2 and TRBJ2-2, is EPEVTQTPSHQVTQMGQEVILRCVPISNHLYFYWYRQILGQKVEFLVSFYNNEISEKSEIFDDQFSVERPDGSNFTLKIRSTKLEDSAMYFCASIQRLKTGELFFGEGSRLTVL.

The chain employs TRBV20-1 and TRBJ2-1; 12 positions agree with TRBD2. The CDR3 totals 19 residues. Germline trimming cut 0 bases from V and 0 bases from J; bases unmatched to any gene: 9. Per the germline V gene, CDR1 is DFQATT and CDR2 is SNEGSKA (reference sequence). In DNA form, the CDR3 reads TGCAGTGCTAGAGATCTCGGAGCTAGCGGGGGGGCCTCCTACAATGAGCAGTTCTTC. Its protein product is CSARDLGASGGASYNEQFF.

There are a few counts of this clonotype. The gene calls are TRBV3-1 and TRBJ2-1; D gene unclear. V shed 7 bases and J shed 9 bases, with 16 bases lying between them. This CDR3 has 13 amino acids. Germline V lookup: CDR1 LGHDT, CDR2 YNNKEL (reference sequence). The CDR3 nucleotides are TGTGCCAGCACACACTCCTTGACGGGTGAGCAGTTCTTC. This codes for CASTHSLTGEQFF.

The gene calls are TRBV7-9 and TRBJ2-1; 9 bases align to TRBD1. The CDR3 runs 15 residues. CDR1 SEHNR and CDR2 FQNEAQ come from the germline V gene (reference sequence). The V gene end was trimmed by 5 bases and the J gene end by 6 bases; junction bases not matched to a gene: 8. CDR3: CASSHRDRAFNEQFF. The CDR3 DNA reads TGTGCCAGCAGCCACCGGGACAGGGCCTTCAATGAGCAGTTCTTC. The whole variable domain, remainder taken from reference TRBV7-9 and TRBJ2-1, is DTGVSQNPRHKITKRGQNVTFRCDPISEHNRLYWYRQTLGQGPEFLTYFQNEAQLEKSRLLSDRFSAERPKGSFSTLEIQRTEQGDSAMYLCASSHRDRAFNEQFFGPGTRLTVL.

This clonotype has a single count. Possible read error: a much larger clone is one base away. The chain has TRBV5-1 and TRBJ2-7, with D possibly being TRBD2 (5 bases). Germline CDR1 is SGHRS and CDR2 is YFSETQ. The length of the CDR3 is 14 residues. For the CDR3, the DNA is TGCGCCAGCAACTTGGTGGGAGCCACCTACGAGCAGTACTTC. Amino acids: CASNLVGATYEQYF.

The rearrangement uses TRBV12-3 or TRBV12-4 and TRBJ2-7, with TRBD2 as a possible D gene (6 bases). The CDR3 loop spans 12 amino acids. Trimming removed 8 bases from V and 3 bases from J, with 11 bases in between. The CDR3: CASGRGNYEQYF. The CDR3 DNA sequence: TGTGCCAGCGGTCGGGGGAACTACGAGCAGTACTTC.

This clonotype was seen more than once but under ten times. V is TRBV5-5 and J is TRBJ1-2; 8 bases line up with TRBD1. V was pared by 4 bases and J by 4 bases, with 9 bases of the junction left unmatched. This CDR3 has 15 amino acids. In germline, CDR1 is SGHKS, CDR2 YYEKEE (reference sequence). Written as DNA, the CDR3 is TGTGCCAGCAGCGGCCGGGACAGGAGTATCTATGGCTACACCTTC. Translated: CASSGRDRSIYGYTF.

There are a few counts of this clonotype. The V gene is TRBV5-4, the J gene TRBJ2-2; D is unresolved. CDR1 SGHNT and CDR2 YYREEE come from the germline V gene (reference sequence). The CDR3 extends over 17 amino acids. Trimming left V 4 bases short and J 1 base short, with 17 bases between. As DNA, the CDR3 is TGTGCCAGCAGCGGTCTCGTGGACCTTATGAACACCGGGGAGCTGTTTTTT. Protein: CASSGLVDLMNTGELFF.

The chain uses TRBV2 and TRBJ2-2; D gene unclear. Germline loops: CDR1 SNHLY, CDR2 FYNNEI. This CDR3 has 16 residues. The ends were cut back, 2 bases at V and 2 bases at J, with 12 bases in the middle. CDR3 residues: CASSEPQVSNTGELFF. In nucleotides, the CDR3 is TGTGCCAGCAGTGAACCCCAGGTCAGCAACACCGGGGAGCTGTTTTTT.

V gene TRBV4-3 combines with J gene TRBJ2-1; 8 bases are shared with TRBD2. Trimming at V came to 4 bases and at J to 7 bases, leaving 6 bases not matched to a gene. Germline V gene sequence: CDR1 LGHNA, CDR2 YSLEER. The CDR3 runs to 14 residues. CDR3 region: CASSPYGGGNEQFF. In DNA form, the CDR3 reads TGCGCCAGCAGCCCGTACGGGGGGGGTAATGAGCAGTTCTTC.

The chain couples TRBV4-1 to TRBJ2-7, with D perhaps matching TRBD1 (6 bases). This CDR3 is 14 amino acids long. Germline V CDR1 and CDR2: MGHRA, YSYEKL. Trimming cost V 2 bases and J 0 bases, with 8 bases left between them. CDR3 nucleotide sequence: TGCGCCAGCAGCCAACCGACAGGCTCCTACGAGCAGTACTTC. Translated, it gives CASSQPTGSYEQYF.

This clonotype was seen more than once but under ten times. The rearrangement joins TRBV27 to TRBJ2-2; D call uncertain. Germline CDR1 reads MNHEY; CDR2 reads SMNVEV (reference sequence). Trimming left V 8 bases short and J 2 bases short, with 9 bases between. CDR3 size: 13 residues. DNA of the CDR3: TGTGCCAGCTGTACGGTAAACACCGGGGAGCTGTTTTTT. Translation: CASCTVNTGELFF.

This clonotype was picked up a small number of times. The DNA for the CDR3 is TGTGCCAGCACCAATCCATCAGGACAGCATGAAGCTTTCTTT. Its translation is CASTNPSGQHEAFF. V usage is TRBV12-3 or TRBV12-4 and J usage is TRBJ1-1; a possible D gene is TRBD1 (6 bases). V was shortened by 7 bases and J by 7 bases, with 19 bases between the two germline ends. The CDR3 has 14 residues.

Only a few counts were recorded for this clonotype. J is TRBJ1-1 and V is TRBV7-9, with TRBD1 matching 8 bases. Unmatched junction bases numbered 11, after V lost 8 bases and J lost 3 bases. Germline values: CDR1 SEHNR, CDR2 FQNEAQ (reference sequence). CDR3 length equals 15 residues. This CDR3 reads CASGNSAGGYTEAFF. The CDR3 DNA follows: TGTGCCAGCGGGAATTCGGCAGGGGGCTACACTGAAGCTTTCTTT.

A few counts support this clonotype. The V call is TRBV5-5, the J call TRBJ2-5; 8 bases agree with TRBD1. V was clipped by 0 bases and J by 2 bases; unmatched bases: 3. This CDR3 has 15 amino acids. Looked up from germline, CDR1 is SGHKS and CDR2 is YYEKEE (reference sequence). CDR3 sequence: CASSLVGQAQETQYF. The CDR3 region has the DNA TGTGCCAGCAGCTTGGTGGGACAGGCACAAGAGACCCAGTACTTC.

This rearrangement joins TRBV6-2 or TRBV6-3 to TRBJ1-5; TRBD1 is a possible D gene (5 bases). The V end lost 5 bases, the J end lost 4 bases, and 15 bases lay between the germline ends. The CDR3 runs to 15 residues. Germline CDR1 is MNHEY and CDR2 is SVGEGT. CDR3 nucleotides: TGTGCCAGCAGTCGTGGCAGGGAAGGAAATCAGCCCCAGCATTTT. It encodes CASSRGREGNQPQHF.

This clonotype was detected a few times. The V gene is TRBV3-1, the J gene TRBJ1-2, with D possibly TRBD1 on 6 matching bases. CDR3 size: 13 residues. V lost 5 bases and J lost 10, with 17 bases in between. Per the germline V gene, CDR1 is LGHDT and CDR2 is YNNKEL (reference sequence). This CDR3 reads CASSSTGPPDYTF. The CDR3 nucleotides are TGTGCCAGCAGCTCCACAGGGCCCCCTGACTACACCTTC.